This T cell receptor beta chain originates from a study of identical twins. General study points: Fewer insertions marked abundant cord blood beta clonotypes; young adult naive trended weakly, memory not at all. Invariant populations such as MAIT and iNKT cells could partly muddle zero-insertion analyses. Conclusions were drawn cross-sectionally by statistical analysis, without following the same donors.

Every sampled donor was Caucasian and healthy. This clonotype was seen a handful of times. Its antigen is unidentified. TCRdb processed the 5' RACE reads anew with MiXCR; each CDR3 protein has one entry. In the table there are about 200,000 distinct CDR3 sequences, over 9.5% of which are singletons. The specimen was memory T cells sorted from blood. The clonotype originates from a man over 45 in good health.

CDR3 protein: CASSGGQGQKTQYF. CDR3 DNA sequence: TGTGCCAGCAGCGGGGGACAGGGGCAAAAGACCCAGTACTTC. The chain combines TRBV9 with TRBJ2-5; 10 bases are a match to TRBD1. Trimming at V came to 3 bases and at J to 6 bases, leaving 5 bases not matched to a gene. CDR3 length equals 14 residues. Germline loops: CDR1 SGDLS, CDR2 YYNGEE.